The 22 T cell receptor beta chains below all came from one sample that was sequenced in a study of T cells in Graves' hyperthyroidism and ophthalmopathy. Amplification of TCR beta CDR3 regions used RNA as the template. With the HTBI primer set, the TCR CDR3 went through a first round of RT-PCR. TCRdb used MiXCR to reprocess the multiplex PCR reads, holding one entry per CDR3 protein. Among about 560,000 distinct CDR3 sequences listed, 35% to 55% were seen once. Sequencing input: peripheral blood or thyroid tissue (not recorded which). All receptors come from a woman under 30 with Graves' hyperthyroidism.

The V and J genes are TRBV20-1 and TRBJ2-7, with 7 positions matching TRBD2. J lost 7 bases, V lost 3 bases, and 15 bases had no gene match. This CDR3 is 15 amino acids long. Germline assignment: CDR1 DFQATT and CDR2 SNEGSKA (reference sequence). CDR3: CSARELAEEVGEQYF. The CDR3 DNA reads as TGCAGTGCTAGGGAGCTAGCGGAAGAAGTCGGGGAGCAGTACTTC.

The V call is TRBV15, the J call TRBJ2-6; tentatively, D is TRBD1 or TRBD2 (5 bases each). V was shortened by 5 bases and J by 1 base, with 12 bases between the two germline ends. The CDR3 runs to 16 residues. Per germline, CDR1 LNHNV and CDR2 YYDKDF (reference sequence). CDR3 sequence reads: CATSRQRVSGANVLTF. CDR3 nucleotides: TGTGCCACCAGCCGACAGAGGGTATCTGGGGCCAACGTCCTGACTTTC.

V and J are TRBV20-1 and TRBJ1-3; tentative D call: TRBD1 (6 bases). Between the trimmed V and J ends, which lost 4 bases and 4 bases, there was a span of 17 bases. The CDR3 sequence is 15 residues long. Germline CDR1 is DFQATT and CDR2 is SNEGSKA (reference sequence). In DNA form, the CDR3 reads TGCAGTGCTACCCCCGGGGACAAGACCGGAAACACCATATATTTT. Its protein is CSATPGDKTGNTIYF.

CDR3 amino acids: CASSEGHQPQHF. DNA of the CDR3: TGTGCCAGCAGTGAGGGGCATCAGCCCCAGCATTTT. The chain has TRBV2 and TRBJ1-5; D perhaps matches TRBD1 (5 bases). Germline V gene sequence: CDR1 SNHLY, CDR2 FYNNEI. The ends were cut back, 3 bases at V and 5 bases at J, with 5 bases in the middle. The CDR3 runs 12 residues.

This clonotype was picked up many times. The chain is built from TRBV24-1 and TRBJ1-2, with unresolved D. CDR3 size: 12 residues. Trimming left V 9 bases short and J 3 bases short, with 10 bases between. The germline CDR1 and CDR2 sequences are KGHDR and SFDVKD. The DNA for the CDR3 is TGTGCCACCGCGGGGAGGGACTATGGCTACACCTTC. Translating it yields CATAGRDYGYTF.

The gene calls are TRBV7-9 and TRBJ1-1; TRBD1 is a possible D gene (6 bases). Per the germline V gene, CDR1 is SEHNR and CDR2 is FQNEAQ (reference sequence). Deletions cut 5 bases from V and 0 bases from J, with 16 bases between. This CDR3 contains 16 residues. CDR3 protein: CASSIRGIPMNTEAFF. CDR3 sequence (DNA): TGTGCCAGCAGCATAAGGGGGATACCGATGAACACTGAAGCTTTCTTT.

This clonotype occurred many times. This chain connects TRBV7-2 to TRBJ1-2; maybe TRBD1 (5 bases). Per the germline V gene, CDR1 is SGHTA and CDR2 is FQGNSA. V dropped 5 bases and J dropped 4 bases, with 14 bases sitting between them. The CDR3 runs 14 residues. CDR3 amino acids: CASSPGREGYGYTF. CDR3 coding DNA: TGTGCCAGCAGCCCTGGCAGGGAGGGCTATGGCTACACCTTC.

The J gene is TRBJ1-5, the V gene TRBV4-1; 7 nucleotides line up with TRBD1. With V trimmed by 2 bases and J by 5 bases, 9 bases remained unmatched. Germline CDR1 is MGHRA and CDR2 is YSYEKL. The CDR3 extends over 16 amino acids. The CDR3 DNA follows: TGCGCCAGCAGCCAACGCATAGACAGGGTCGATCAGCCCCAGCATTTT. This encodes CASSQRIDRVDQPQHF.

This clonotype was seen ten or more times. A clone one base away is much larger, so this may be a read error. The J gene is TRBJ1-2, the V gene TRBV7-2; D is ambiguous. The V and J ends lost 3 bases and 1 base respectively, with 3 bases between them. Germline CDR1 is SGHTA and CDR2 is FQGNSA. The CDR3 contains 12 residues. CDR3 DNA sequence: TGTGCCAGCAGCTTCCTTAACTATGGCTACACCTTC. Translation gives CASSFLNYGYTF. The full variable domain, rest sourced from reference TRBV7-2 and TRBJ1-2, is GAGVSQSPSNKVTEKGKDVELRCDPISGHTALYWYRQSLGQGLEFLIYFQGNSAPDKSGLPSDRFSAERTGGSVSTLTIQRTQQEDSAVYLCASSFLNYGYTFGSGTRLTVV.

This chain links TRBV20-1 with TRBJ2-7; TRBD1 agrees at 9 bases. Germline V gene lookup returns CDR1 DFQATT and CDR2 SNEGSKA (reference sequence). The V and J ends lost 2 bases and 2 bases, in that order; junction bases with no gene match: 10. CDR3 length: 16 residues. The CDR3 sequence: CSARLGGTGHTYEQYF. The CDR3 DNA reads TGCAGTGCTAGATTAGGTGGGACAGGGCATACCTACGAGCAGTACTTC.

V is TRBV7-8 and J is TRBJ1-1; D possibly corresponds to TRBD1 (5 bases). V lost 1 base and J lost 10, with 7 bases in between. This CDR3 has 11 amino acids. Germline CDR1 SGHVS, CDR2 FQNEAQ. This CDR3 is CASSLGDAAFF. The CDR3 DNA reads as TGTGCCAGCAGCTTAGGGGACGCAGCTTTCTTT.

This clonotype appeared many times. This chain joins TRBV7-9 and TRBJ1-4; tentative D call: TRBD1 (5 bases). This CDR3 is 14 amino acids long. V lost 1 base and J lost 6, with 9 bases in between. Germline CDR1 reads SEHNR; CDR2 reads FQNEAQ (reference sequence). CDR3 coding DNA: TGTGCCAGCAGCTTAGAGGGGAGAGATGAAAAACTGTTTTTT. The encoded protein is CASSLEGRDEKLFF.

This clonotype was counted many times. The chain has TRBV7-9 and TRBJ1-6; D gene ambiguous. Germline CDR1 reads SEHNR; CDR2 reads FQNEAQ (reference sequence). Between the trimmed V and J ends, which lost 5 bases and 15 bases, there was a span of 14 bases. The CDR3 extends over 12 amino acids. The CDR3 sequence is CASSRTTINLHF. CDR3 in DNA: TGTGCCAGCAGCCGAACGACAATAAACCTCCACTTT.

The chain couples TRBV24-1 to TRBJ2-5; possibly TRBD1 for D (5 bases). Trimming removed 12 bases at V and 5 bases at J, with 15 bases between. The CDR3 consists of 12 residues. Germline V gives CDR1 KGHDR, CDR2 SFDVKD. The CDR3 bases are TGTGCCTGGAGCCTGACAGCGGAGACCCAGTACTTC. This gives the protein CAWSLTAETQYF.

This chain connects TRBV20-1 to TRBJ1-2; TRBD1 is a possible D gene (5 bases). This CDR3 contains 15 residues. Germline CDR1 DFQATT, CDR2 SNEGSKA (reference sequence). Deletions cut 0 bases from V and 8 bases from J, with 19 bases between. The chain's CDR3 is CSARDAGSASLGYTF. The CDR3 DNA is TGCAGTGCTAGAGATGCAGGGTCCGCCTCCCTCGGCTACACCTTC.

This clonotype was seen only a few times. V usage is TRBV7-2 and J usage is TRBJ2-5; D is uncertain. Trimming shortened V by 6 bases and J by 0 bases, and 14 bases separated the two germline ends. CDR3 length: 15 residues. Germline-derived CDR1 and CDR2 are SGHTA and FQGNSA. The CDR3 spells CASSRTGLNQETQYF. The CDR3 DNA sequence: TGTGCCAGCAGTCGGACCGGCCTTAACCAAGAGACCCAGTACTTC. Combining the CDR3 with reference TRBV7-2 and TRBJ2-5 gives the whole variable domain GAGVSQSPSNKVTEKGKDVELRCDPISGHTALYWYRQSLGQGLEFLIYFQGNSAPDKSGLPSDRFSAERTGGSVSTLTIQRTQQEDSAVYLCASSRTGLNQETQYFGPGTRLLVL.

This clonotype showed up many times. The chain joins TRBV5-1 to TRBJ2-6; D is ambiguous. CDR3 length: 15 amino acids. V was pared by 4 bases and J by 0 bases, with 8 bases between. Germline CDR1 and CDR2: SGHRS and YFSETQ. The CDR3 here is CASSAQSSGANVLTF. The DNA of the CDR3 is TGCGCCAGCAGCGCACAATCCTCTGGGGCCAACGTCCTGACTTTC. The complete variable domain, with remaining parts taken from reference TRBV5-1 and TRBJ2-6, reads KAGVTQTPRYLIKTRGQQVTLSCSPISGHRSVSWYQQTPGQGLQFLFEYFSETQRNKGNFPGRFSGRQFSNSRSEMNVSTLELGDSALYLCASSAQSSGANVLTFGAGSRLTVL.

The J gene is TRBJ2-1, the V gene TRBV11-1; TRBD2 matches at 8 bases. The junction had 14 bases not matched to a gene; V was cut back by 8 bases and J by 8 bases. The CDR3 length is 15 residues. The germline CDR1 and CDR2 sequences are SGHAT and FQDESV (reference sequence). As DNA, the CDR3 is TGTGCCAGCTGCCGAACGGGACTAGTTGAGGATGAGCAGTTCTTC. This codes for CASCRTGLVEDEQFF.

About this clonotype: No conserved phenylalanine or tryptophan is present at the end of the CDR3, so a read error is the likely explanation. V usage is TRBV10-3 and J usage is TRBJ1-5; D is ambiguous. Between the trimmed V and J ends, which lost 10 bases and 10 bases, there was a span of 20 bases. Germline V gene data show CDR1 as ENHRY and CDR2 as SYGVKD. The CDR3 loop spans 13 amino acids. This CDR3 reads CASSIGPISPQHL. For the CDR3, the DNA is TGTGCCAGTAGTATAGGTCCGATCAGCCCCCAGCATCTT.

Note on this clonotype: A much larger clonotype is one base distant, so this may be a read error. The genes are TRBV7-9 and TRBJ1-4; D call uncertain. The V gene's germline CDR1 is SEHNR and CDR2 FQNEAQ (reference sequence). The CDR3 spans 14 residues. CDR3 coding DNA: TGTGCCGGCAGCTTAGGGATCGCGCCTGAAAAACTGTTTTTT. Translating gives CAGSLGIAPEKLFF.

The V gene is TRBV29-1, the J gene TRBJ1-1; a weak D match, TRBD1 (5 bases). The CDR3 extends over 12 amino acids. The germline V gene encodes CDR1 SQVTM and CDR2 ANQGSEA. Between the trimmed V and J ends, which lost 8 bases and 5 bases, there was a span of 15 bases. The CDR3 reads CSQGWGRTEAFF. In nucleotides, the CDR3 is TGCAGCCAAGGCTGGGGGAGGACTGAAGCTTTCTTT. Combining the CDR3 with reference TRBV29-1 and TRBJ1-1 gives the whole variable domain SAVISQKPSRDICQRGTSLTIQCQVDSQVTMMFWYRQQPGQSLTLIATANQGSEATYESGFVIDKFPISRPNLTFSTLTVSNMSPEDSSIYLCSQGWGRTEAFFGQGTRLTVV.

This rearrangement joins TRBV7-2 to TRBJ1-3; no clear D. This CDR3 has 13 amino acids. V dropped 5 bases and J dropped 4 bases, with 9 bases sitting between them. The germline V gene encodes CDR1 SGHTA and CDR2 FQGNSA. This CDR3 is CASSPNRGNTIYF. The CDR3 region has the DNA TGTGCCAGCAGCCCCAATCGAGGAAACACCATATATTTT.